The 2 T cell receptor beta chains listed next were all sequenced from one sample in a study of control samples from healthy donors and cancer patients. Data came from immunoSEQ multiplex PCR; TCRdb stores just in-frame clones and leaves some out. The data contain about 120,000 clones, about 87% of them singletons. Sequencing was done on a sample of blood. The receptors shown here come from a man between 25 and 39 years old in good health.

The J gene is TRBJ2-5, the V gene TRBV5-1, with D hard to call. The germline V gene has CDR1 SGHRS and CDR2 YFSETQ. The CDR3 length is 14 residues. Deletions cut 5 bases from V and 4 bases from J, with 15 bases between. The CDR3 loop is CASRLSWGSETQYF. In DNA form, the CDR3 reads TGCGCCAGCAGACTGTCTTGGGGATCAGAGACCCAGTACTTC.

This clone was observed a handful of times. J is TRBJ1-4 and V is TRBV5-6, with D unclear. Germline assignment: CDR1 SGHDT and CDR2 YYEEEE. The length of the CDR3 is 12 residues. With 6 bases removed from V and 7 bases from J, the gap between germline ends came to 10 bases. This CDR3 reads CASKPAGEKLFF. The CDR3 coding sequence is TGTGCCAGCAAACCCGCGGGTGAAAAACTGTTTTTT.